This T cell receptor (beta chain) was documented in a study of OX40 agonist ivuxolimab in advanced cancers. On the study more broadly: Participants could have had prior anti-PD-1, anti-PD-L1 or anti-CTLA-4 therapy, and 40% had some. In three patients, partial responses were observed, one with hepatocellular carcinoma and two with cutaneous melanoma. Study results and caveats: By week 6 at 0.1 to 3.0 mg/kg, blood CD4+ and CD8+ T cells had expanded clonally.

As concerns this clone: Its antigen is currently unknown.

Clones were read by immunoSEQ multiplex PCR, and TCRdb kept only the in-frame ones, dropping some. The sample has 68,000 or so clones, 75% to 85% seen once. Autoimmune disease history or systemic immunosuppression meant exclusion. The input for sequencing was CD4+ or CD8+ T cells sorted from blood, taken in a trial of the OX40 agonist ivuxolimab. This clonotype was sampled from an adult with an advanced solid tumor such as melanoma, head and neck, liver or kidney cancer.

The CDR3 sequence: CASSVQTGSGELFF. CDR3 in DNA: TGTGCCAGTAGTGTACAAACAGGGTCCGGGGAGCTGTTTTTT. This chain uses TRBV19 with TRBJ2-2, with a tentative D call TRBD1 (6 bases). The germline V gene has CDR1 LNHDA and CDR2 SQIVND (reference sequence). The CDR3 extends over 14 amino acids. V was cut by 5 bases and J by 6 bases, with 13 bases left in between.